The 30 T cell receptor beta chains presented below share a single source sample, sequenced in a study of PD-1 blockade in mismatch repair-deficient tumors. Generated by immunoSEQ multiplex PCR, the TCRdb table keeps only in-frame clones and is missing some. The sample yields approximately 16,000 clones, almost 85% seen once. The sequenced sample was PBMCs, obtained before pembrolizumab treatment. Receptors were obtained from an adult with mismatch repair-deficient cancer.

In its sample, this clone was seen once. This sequence joins TRBV2 and TRBJ2-7; 12 bases map to TRBD1. V trimming: 10 bases; J trimming: 5 bases; junction bases outside the gene matches: 6. From germline, CDR1 is SNHLY and CDR2 FYNNEI. CDR3 size: 13 residues. The CDR3 region is CANLGTGGDEQYF. The DNA of the CDR3 is TGTGCCAATCTCGGGACAGGGGGCGACGAGCAGTACTTC.

The chain links TRBV7-9 to TRBJ2-7; D is perhaps TRBD1 (5 bases). The CDR3 has 13 amino acids. V was cut by 5 bases and J by 3 bases, with 11 bases left in between. Germline CDR1 reads SEHNR; CDR2 reads FQNEAQ (reference sequence). In nucleotides, the CDR3 is TGTGCCAGCAGCGAGACAGTAAACTACGAGCAGTACTTC. Translating it yields CASSETVNYEQYF. Variable domain in full (rest from reference TRBV7-9 and TRBJ2-7): DTGVSQNPRHKITKRGQNVTFRCDPISEHNRLYWYRQTLGQGPEFLTYFQNEAQLEKSRLLSDRFSAERPKGSFSTLEIQRTEQGDSAMYLCASSETVNYEQYFGPGTRLTVT.

J is TRBJ2-1 and V is TRBV4-1; no clear D gene. CDR1 MGHRA and CDR2 YSYEKL come from the germline V gene. The V and J ends lost 4 bases and 0 bases respectively, with 7 bases between them. The CDR3 runs 14 residues. The DNA for the CDR3 is TGCGCCAGCAGCCGCCCCGGCTCCTACAATGAGCAGTTCTTC. Translation gives CASSRPGSYNEQFF.

The chain has TRBV28 and TRBJ2-4; the D gene is possibly TRBD2 (5 bases). Germline CDR1 MDHEN, CDR2 SYDVKM. This CDR3 is built from 14 residues. The germline V and J ends were trimmed by 6 bases and 8 bases, with 17 bases remaining between them. The DNA for the CDR3 is TGTGCCAGCAGCCCTCAGAGGGTGGGTGACATTCAGTACTTC. Its translation is CASSPQRVGDIQYF.

This clone turned up a few times. This sequence joins TRBV30 and TRBJ2-7, with TRBD2 matching 7 bases. The CDR3 has 15 residues. Trimming cost V 0 bases and J 2 bases; bases outside gene matches: 7. Germline CDR1 is GTSNPN and CDR2 is SVGIG (reference sequence). The CDR3 DNA reads as TGTGCCTGGAGTGTACTCCTGGCGGGAGCCTACGAGCAGTACTTC. It encodes CAWSVLLAGAYEQYF.

V is TRBV30 and J is TRBJ1-2, with D unclear. V gave up 3 bases and J gave up 3 bases, with 14 bases separating them. Germline V CDR1 and CDR2: GTSNPN, SVGIG (reference sequence). The CDR3 has 14 amino acids. The CDR3 loop reads CAWRPFTADYGYTF. For the CDR3, the DNA is TGTGCCTGGAGACCCTTCACGGCGGACTATGGCTACACCTTC.

This clone is medium-sized (0.01 to 0.1%) by share. V usage is TRBV7-9 and J usage is TRBJ2-3; 8 nucleotides align to TRBD2. Germline CDR1 SEHNR, CDR2 FQNEAQ (reference sequence). V was pared by 1 base and J by 4 bases, with 10 bases of the junction left unmatched. The CDR3 is made up of 17 amino acids. The CDR3 loop is CASSLGLGGGRADTQYF. In DNA form, the CDR3 reads TGTGCCAGCAGCTTAGGTCTCGGCGGGGGGCGGGCAGATACGCAGTATTTT.

V and J are TRBV7-9 and TRBJ1-1, with TRBD1 matching over 7 bases. CDR1 is SEHNR, CDR2 FQNEAQ, per germline (reference sequence). J gave up 0 bases and V 5 bases, and 3 bases lay outside the gene matches. The CDR3 has 14 residues. Written as DNA, the CDR3 is TGTGCCAGCAGCACCGGGACAGTGAACACTGAAGCTTTCTTT. Its translation: CASSTGTVNTEAFF.

This rearrangement joins TRBV4-1 to TRBJ2-1, with TRBD2 as a possible D gene (5 bases). Germline V gene sequence: CDR1 MGHRA, CDR2 YSYEKL. V lost 1 base and J 4 bases, leaving 11 bases between the germline ends. The CDR3 has 15 amino acids. CDR3 coding DNA: TGCGCCAGCAGCCAAGGGAGGCTAGATTACAATGAGCAGTTCTTC. Amino acid sequence: CASSQGRLDYNEQFF.

There are a few counts of this clone. V is TRBV4-2 and J is TRBJ1-4; 7 bases map to TRBD1. The germline V gene encodes CDR1 LGHNA and CDR2 YNFKEQ. The CDR3 is 15 residues long. V gave up 3 bases and J gave up 7 bases; unmatched junction bases: 8. CDR3 in amino acids: CASSHDDRDVEKLFF. CDR3 nucleotide sequence: TGTGCCAGCAGCCATGACGACAGGGATGTTGAAAAACTGTTTTTT.

The chain uses TRBV5-8 and TRBJ2-4; D gene ambiguous. The CDR3 contains 12 residues. CDR1 is SGHTS, CDR2 YDEGEE, per germline. V was trimmed by 0 bases and J by 11 bases, leaving 9 bases between them. DNA of the CDR3: TGTGCCAGCAGCTTGGCGCAGGACCTTCAGTACTTC. This encodes CASSLAQDLQYF.

The gene calls are TRBV18 and TRBJ1-4, with unresolved D. The V end was cut by 0 bases, the J end by 1 base, with 0 bases between. CDR3 length equals 13 residues. The V gene's germline CDR1 is KGHSH and CDR2 LQKENI. CDR3 in amino acids: CASSPPTNEKLFF. CDR3 nucleotides: TGTGCCAGCTCACCACCAACTAATGAAAAACTGTTTTTT. Combining the CDR3 with reference TRBV18 and TRBJ1-4 gives the whole variable domain NAGVMQNPRHLVRRRGQEARLRCSPMKGHSHVYWYRQLPEEGLKFMVYLQKENIIDESGMPKERFSAEFPKEGPSILRIQQVVRGDSAAYFCASSPPTNEKLFFGSGTQLSVL.

V gene TRBV5-5 combines with J gene TRBJ2-5; TRBD2 is a possible D gene (5 bases). The V end was cut by 4 bases, the J end by 7 bases, with 14 bases between. Germline V gene lookup returns CDR1 SGHKS and CDR2 YYEKEE (reference sequence). CDR3 length: 13 residues. This CDR3 is CASSQTVAGTQYF. DNA of the CDR3: TGTGCCAGCAGCCAAACAGTGGCGGGGACCCAGTACTTC.

The chain employs TRBV19 and TRBJ2-7; TRBD2 is a possible D gene (5 bases). The CDR3 runs to 15 residues. V shed 5 bases and J shed 1 base, with 15 bases lying between them. Germline values: CDR1 LNHDA, CDR2 SQIVND (reference sequence). CDR3 region: CASSPPRGKSYEQYF. CDR3 bases: TGTGCCAGTAGTCCACCTAGAGGGAAGTCCTACGAGCAGTACTTC.

The chain is built from TRBV19 and TRBJ2-6; no definite D call. Trimming pared 1 base from V and 0 bases from J, leaving 7 bases between. The CDR3 has 16 residues. Germline loops: CDR1 LNHDA, CDR2 SQIVND (reference sequence). The CDR3 DNA reads TGTGCCAGTAGTATAGTCGGAATCTCTGGGGCCAACGTCCTGACTTTC. Amino acid sequence: CASSIVGISGANVLTF.

This chain links TRBV6-4 with TRBJ2-1, with TRBD2 identical over 10 bases. V shed 7 bases, J shed 6 bases, and the junction held 9 bases outside the gene matches. The CDR3 contains 15 residues. Germline V gene lookup returns CDR1 MRHNA and CDR2 SNTAGT. Written as DNA, the CDR3 is TGTGCCAGCAAGCCGACTAGCGGGCCGAGCAATGAGCAGTTCTTC. This translates into CASKPTSGPSNEQFF.

The J gene is TRBJ2-2, the V gene TRBV14; unclear D gene. Germline V gives CDR1 SGHDN, CDR2 FVKESK. Trimming pared 3 bases from V and 6 bases from J, leaving 11 bases between. There are 14 residues in the CDR3. CDR3 region: CASSQTVSSGELFF. CDR3 nucleotide sequence: TGTGCCAGCAGCCAGACCGTTAGTTCCGGGGAGCTGTTTTTT.

The V call is TRBV2, the J call TRBJ2-5, with TRBD2 identical over 7 bases. V shed 3 bases, J shed 4 bases, and the junction held 2 bases outside the gene matches. Germline lookup yields CDR1 SNHLY and CDR2 FYNNEI. This CDR3 has 13 residues. CDR3 sequence (DNA): TGTGCCAGCAGTGAGCGGGGGACAGAGACCCAGTACTTC. Protein sequence: CASSERGTETQYF.

This clone is medium-sized within its sample. The chain has TRBV19 and TRBJ1-5, with D tentatively TRBD1 (5 bases). The CDR3 consists of 17 residues. In germline, CDR1 is LNHDA, CDR2 SQIVND (reference sequence). V lost 8 bases to trimming and J lost 1 base, with 21 bases between them. The CDR3 is CASSRERQYASNQPQHF. CDR3 DNA sequence: TGTGCCAGTTCCCGTGAACGACAGTATGCGAGCAATCAGCCCCAGCATTTT.

V gene TRBV5-1 combines with J gene TRBJ1-1; D remains unclear. The germline gives CDR1 SGHRS, CDR2 YFSETQ. CDR3 length equals 15 residues. Trimming left V 0 bases short and J 1 base short, with 10 bases between. The CDR3 DNA reads TGCGCCAGCAGCTTGGCGGGAATCAGGAACACTGAAGCTTTCTTT. Translation: CASSLAGIRNTEAFF.

The chain joins TRBV10-3 to TRBJ2-7, with a weak D call TRBD2 (5 bases). In germline, CDR1 is ENHRY, CDR2 SYGVKD. Deletions cut 4 bases from V and 4 bases from J, with 5 bases between. The CDR3 has 11 residues. CDR3 in amino acids: CAISGGYEQYF. Written as DNA, the CDR3 is TGTGCCATCAGTGGAGGGTACGAGCAGTACTTC.

V is TRBV2 and J is TRBJ2-1; the match to TRBD2 covers 8 bases. The V gene end was trimmed by 3 bases and the J gene end by 7 bases; junction bases not matched to a gene: 8. CDR1 and CDR2 from the germline V gene are SNHLY and FYNNEI. There are 15 residues in the CDR3. CDR3 nucleotides: TGTGCCAGCAGTGACACGGGAGGGCCAGGGAATGAGCAGTTCTTC. Protein sequence: CASSDTGGPGNEQFF.

The chain joins TRBV6-5 to TRBJ1-1; D remains unclear. Germline V lookup: CDR1 MNHEY, CDR2 SVGAGI. Trimming took off 5 bases at V and 2 bases at J, with 12 bases between the two ends. The CDR3 spans 14 residues. The DNA of the CDR3 is TGTGCCAGCAGTATTCAAAGGGAAAACACTGAAGCTTTCTTT. It specifies CASSIQRENTEAFF.

This clone was recorded only once. The genes are TRBV19 and TRBJ2-7; 7 bases are shared with TRBD1. CDR3 length equals 15 residues. Germline V CDR1 and CDR2: LNHDA, SQIVND (reference sequence). With 3 bases clipped from V and 4 bases from J, the junction kept 9 bases outside the gene matches. The CDR3 loop is CASSISGQPLYEQYF. CDR3 nucleotide sequence: TGTGCCAGTAGTATTTCGGGACAGCCACTATACGAGCAGTACTTC.

V gene TRBV5-4 combines with J gene TRBJ1-2; TRBD1 matches 7 bases. From germline, CDR1 is SGHNT and CDR2 YYREEE (reference sequence). After removal of 0 bases from V and 6 bases from J, the junction contained 5 bases not matched to a gene. The CDR3 has 14 residues. The CDR3 nucleotides are TGTGCCAGCAGCTTGGGAGACAGGGTTGATGGCTACACCTTC. This encodes CASSLGDRVDGYTF.

This clone occurred a few times. This chain joins TRBV30 and TRBJ1-2, with D tentatively TRBD1 (6 bases). This CDR3 spans 12 amino acids. V was shortened by 6 bases and J by 8 bases, with 16 bases between the two germline ends. The germline V gene encodes CDR1 GTSNPN and CDR2 SVGIG (reference sequence). This CDR3 reads CACQTGGGGYTF. CDR3 DNA sequence: TGTGCCTGCCAGACAGGTGGGGGAGGCTACACCTTC.

The rearrangement links TRBV18 to TRBJ1-1; D unresolved. Looked up from germline, CDR1 is KGHSH and CDR2 is LQKENI. V was trimmed by 3 bases and J by 3 bases, leaving 5 bases between them. This CDR3 comprises 12 residues. CDR3 in amino acids: CASSPGDTEAFF. The CDR3 DNA reads TGTGCCAGCTCACCTGGGGACACTGAAGCTTTCTTT.

The chain carries TRBV29-1 and TRBJ2-1; a possible D gene is TRBD1 (6 bases). With 2 bases removed from V and 10 bases from J, the gap between germline ends came to 12 bases. Germline CDR1 reads SQVTM; CDR2 reads ANQGSEA. CDR3 length: 12 residues. Here the CDR3 DNA reads TGCAGCGTTGAACACAGGGTCCGGGAGCAGTTCTTC. The encoded protein is CSVEHRVREQFF.

This rearrangement joins TRBV7-2 to TRBJ2-7; 9 nucleotides agree with TRBD2. V shed 6 bases, J shed 12 bases, and the junction held 12 bases outside the gene matches. CDR1 and CDR2 (germline): SGHTA, FQGNSA. This CDR3 is 13 amino acids long. The CDR3 DNA follows: TGTGCCAGCAGTAAGGGACTAGCCTTGTACCCGTACTTC. It codes for CASSKGLALYPYF.

CDR3 nucleotides: TGTGCCAGCAGCTTAGGACGGACAGGGGGAGAGACCCAGTACTTC. This encodes CASSLGRTGGETQYF. The chain joins TRBV13 to TRBJ2-5, with 10 positions matching TRBD1. The germline gives CDR1 PRHDT, CDR2 FYEKMQ (reference sequence). The CDR3 covers 15 residues. V shed 0 bases, J shed 4 bases, and the junction held 2 bases outside the gene matches. Variable domain in full (rest from reference TRBV13 and TRBJ2-5): AAGVIQSPRHLIKEKRETATLKCYPIPRHDTVYWYQQGPGQDPQFLISFYEKMQSDKGSIPDRFSAQQFSDYHSELNMSSLELGDSALYFCASSLGRTGGETQYFGPGTRLLVL.